These 30 T cell receptor beta chains were sequenced from one sample in a study of blood T cell repertoires in COVID-19. TCRdb's copy holds only in-frame clones and misses some; the assay was immunoSEQ multiplex PCR. The repertoire holds about 250,000 clones, about 90% seen once, with less than 2.5% in the top ten. The sample consisted of PBMCs or T cells enriched from blood (not recorded which). Source of these receptors: a young woman who had recovered from COVID-19.

The table lists this clone with a few counts. The chain recombines TRBV7-2 with TRBJ1-2, with D possibly being TRBD1 (6 bases). The germline gives CDR1 SGHTA, CDR2 FQGNSA. The CDR3 consists of 16 residues. With 6 bases removed from V and 4 bases from J, the gap between germline ends came to 21 bases. The CDR3 nucleotides are TGTGCCAGCAGGGTTGGGGGTAAGACAGGAGTCTATGGCTACACCTTC. Its protein product is CASRVGGKTGVYGYTF.

This chain uses TRBV4-3 with TRBJ2-1; maybe TRBD2 (5 bases). In germline, CDR1 is LGHNA, CDR2 YSLEER. The CDR3 is made up of 12 amino acids. The ends were cut back, 0 bases at V and 12 bases at J, with 9 bases in the middle. The CDR3 DNA reads TGCGCCAGCAGCCAAGATTTAGGACTGCAGTTCTTC. Translated, it gives CASSQDLGLQFF.

The chain joins TRBV11-3 to TRBJ2-1; weak D call: TRBD2 (5 bases). Between the trimmed V and J ends, which lost 0 bases and 6 bases, there was a span of 12 bases. The CDR3 covers 15 residues. CDR1 is SGHNT and CDR2 is YENEEA in the germline V gene. CDR3 region: CASSLDTDYPNEQFF. CDR3 nucleotides: TGTGCCAGCAGCTTAGACACCGACTACCCCAATGAGCAGTTCTTC. The complete variable domain, with remaining parts taken from reference TRBV11-3 and TRBJ2-1, reads EAGVVQSPRYKIIEKKQPVAFWCNPISGHNTLYWYLQNLGQGPELLIRYENEEAVDDSQLPKDRFSAERLKGVDSTLKIQPAELGDSAVYLCASSLDTDYPNEQFFGPGTRLTVL.

The gene calls are TRBV5-4 and TRBJ1-2, with 11 bases identical to TRBD1. CDR3 length: 15 amino acids. The V gene end was trimmed by 3 bases and the J gene end by 7 bases; junction bases not matched to a gene: 8. CDR1 and CDR2 (germline): SGHNT, YYREEE (reference sequence). The CDR3 DNA follows: TGTGCCAGCAGCTGGGGACAGGGGGGGTCCGGTGGCTACACCTTC. Translation: CASSWGQGGSGGYTF.

The chain carries TRBV28 and TRBJ1-5; D ambiguous. The germline V gene has CDR1 MDHEN and CDR2 SYDVKM. The CDR3 totals 14 residues. V lost 5 bases to trimming and J lost 3 bases, with 11 bases between them. CDR3 in DNA: TGTGCCAGCAGTAACGGGGTTAACAATCAGCCCCAGCATTTT. This encodes CASSNGVNNQPQHF.

The gene calls are TRBV7-2 and TRBJ2-5, with D possibly matching TRBD2 (7 bases). The CDR3 has 16 amino acids. Germline V CDR1 and CDR2: SGHTA, FQGNSA. The ends were cut back, 7 bases at V and 5 bases at J, with 23 bases in the middle. CDR3 nucleotides: TGTGCCAGCACCTTCTCCCGTGGGGGGGCCGGGGAGACCCAGTACTTC. This translates into CASTFSRGGAGETQYF.

The chain carries TRBV4-1 and TRBJ2-1; 8 nucleotides agree with TRBD2. The CDR3 is 17 amino acids. The germline CDR1 and CDR2 sequences are MGHRA and YSYEKL. The trim removed 4 bases at V and 0 bases at J, leaving 8 bases unmatched. The CDR3 nucleotides are TGCGCCAGCAGCCGGAGCGGGAGCATCAGCTCCTACAATGAGCAGTTCTTC. Translation: CASSRSGSISSYNEQFF.

J is TRBJ2-3 and V is TRBV15; 11 bases agree with TRBD2. J was trimmed by 2 bases and V by 5 bases; bases with no gene match: 6. From germline, CDR1 is LNHNV and CDR2 YYDKDF (reference sequence). CDR3 length equals 16 residues. The CDR3 here is CATSRGTSGPTDTQYF. As DNA, the CDR3 is TGTGCCACCAGCCGAGGGACTAGCGGCCCCACAGATACGCAGTATTTT.

In this sample, this clone turned up once. This chain connects TRBV18 to TRBJ1-3, with D possibly being TRBD1 (5 bases). The CDR3 length is 18 residues. The V gene lost 1 base and the J gene lost 0 bases, with 16 bases spanning the gap. The V gene's germline CDR1 is KGHSH and CDR2 LQKENI. The CDR3 sequence is CASSPRLTGPLSGNTIYF. The CDR3 region has the DNA TGTGCCAGCTCACCACGATTAACAGGTCCACTCTCTGGAAACACCATATATTTT.

This clone was counted a single time. The chain has TRBV12-3 or TRBV12-4 and TRBJ1-2; D unclear. V lost 2 bases to trimming and J lost 4 bases, with 8 bases between them. The CDR3 sequence is 13 residues long. Here the CDR3 DNA reads TGTGCCAGCAGTTTATCCCTCCTCTATGGCTACACCTTC. Translation: CASSLSLLYGYTF.

This chain links TRBV9 with TRBJ1-2; weak D call: TRBD1 (5 bases). The CDR3 spans 14 residues. CDR1 and CDR2 from the germline V gene are SGDLS and YYNGEE. Deletions cut 3 bases from V and 2 bases from J, with 11 bases between. The CDR3, as DNA: TGTGCCAGCAGCGGCACCTCAGGGAACTATGGCTACACCTTC. Encoded protein: CASSGTSGNYGYTF.

This chain uses TRBV11-3 with TRBJ2-1; weak D call: TRBD2 (6 bases). Germline V gives CDR1 SGHNT, CDR2 YENEEA. The CDR3 is 13 residues long. V dropped 2 bases and J dropped 5 bases, with 7 bases sitting between them. In DNA, the CDR3 is TGTGCCAGCAGCTTACGGGAGAACAATGAGCAGTTCTTC. Translation gives CASSLRENNEQFF.

The chain uses TRBV4-1 and TRBJ2-1, with 7 bases fitting TRBD2. The CDR3 is made up of 11 amino acids. Losses at the gene ends were 1 base for V and 15 bases for J; bases not matched to a gene: 3. From germline, CDR1 is MGHRA and CDR2 YSYEKL. The CDR3 loop is CASSQAGEGFF. The CDR3 nucleotides read TGCGCCAGCAGCCAAGCGGGGGAGGGGTTCTTC.

This clone was recorded a few times. The V and J genes are TRBV28 and TRBJ2-7, with D perhaps TRBD2 (5 bases). This CDR3 has 16 amino acids. Between the trimmed V and J ends, which lost 0 bases and 0 bases, there was a span of 12 bases. Looked up from germline, CDR1 is MDHEN and CDR2 is SYDVKM. The CDR3 reads CASSLWDGKSSYEQYF. CDR3 sequence (DNA): TGTGCCAGCAGTTTATGGGACGGGAAGAGCTCCTACGAGCAGTACTTC.

The V call is TRBV10-3, the J call TRBJ2-1, with 7 bases matching TRBD1. With V trimmed by 6 bases and J by 7 bases, 12 bases remained unmatched. The CDR3 is made up of 15 amino acids. Germline assignment: CDR1 ENHRY and CDR2 SYGVKD. As DNA, the CDR3 is TGTGCCATCAGCACAAATGACAGGGCACTAAATGAGCAGTTCTTC. It is translated as CAISTNDRALNEQFF.

This clone was seen only a few times. Written as DNA, the CDR3 is TGTGCCAGCAGCTTAGGGACTAGTATTCTTACGCAGTATTTT. Residues: CASSLGTSILTQYF. V and J are TRBV7-2 and TRBJ2-3; 7 nucleotides match TRBD2. This CDR3 contains 14 residues. Per the germline V gene, CDR1 is SGHTA and CDR2 is FQGNSA. J gave up 8 bases and V 1 base, and 6 bases lay outside the gene matches.

The chain is built from TRBV4-1 and TRBJ2-5, with D unclear. V lost 1 base and J 5 bases, leaving 8 bases between the germline ends. Germline V gene lookup returns CDR1 MGHRA and CDR2 YSYEKL. The CDR3 is 13 residues long. CDR3 protein: CASSQVRRETQYF. The DNA of the CDR3 is TGCGCCAGCAGCCAAGTTCGCAGGGAGACCCAGTACTTC.

J is TRBJ1-2 and V is TRBV11-3; a possible D gene is TRBD1 (6 bases). The CDR3 loop spans 16 amino acids. Trimming removed 2 bases at V and 1 base at J, with 14 bases between. Germline loops: CDR1 SGHNT, CDR2 YENEEA. In DNA form, the CDR3 reads TGTGCCAGCAGCTTATTCGGACAGAGCATTAACTATGGCTACACCTTC. This sequence encodes CASSLFGQSINYGYTF.

The genes are TRBV13 and TRBJ1-1, with 7 bases aligning to TRBD1. The CDR3 is 16 amino acids. J was trimmed by 0 bases and V by 4 bases; bases with no gene match: 8. Germline loops: CDR1 PRHDT, CDR2 FYEKMQ (reference sequence). The CDR3 protein is CASSSGTANLNTEAFF. The CDR3 nucleotides read TGTGCCAGCAGCTCCGGGACAGCTAACTTGAACACTGAAGCTTTCTTT.

The chain has TRBV4-2 and TRBJ1-2; D is ambiguous. The germline gives CDR1 LGHNA, CDR2 YNFKEQ. Trimming removed 0 bases at V and 8 bases at J, with 13 bases between. The CDR3 sequence is 14 residues long. The CDR3 is CASSQDGGNLGYTF. The CDR3 DNA is TGTGCCAGCAGCCAAGATGGCGGTAATCTGGGCTACACCTTC.

The chain couples TRBV28 to TRBJ1-1; no firm D call. The ends were cut back, 6 bases at V and 2 bases at J, with 4 bases in the middle. The CDR3 is 11 residues long. Germline-derived CDR1 and CDR2 are MDHEN and SYDVKM. The CDR3, as DNA: TGTGCCAGCAGCGTAAACACTGAAGCTTTCTTT. Amino acids: CASSVNTEAFF.

This clone was detected only once. The CDR3 is CATGGLGATSYGYTF. The CDR3 coding sequence is TGTGCCACCGGAGGCCTGGGAGCGACTAGCTATGGCTACACCTTC. The V and J genes are TRBV28 and TRBJ1-2; D is undetermined. Per the germline V gene, CDR1 is MDHEN and CDR2 is SYDVKM. Trimming removed 10 bases at V and 4 bases at J, with 22 bases between. The CDR3 is 15 amino acids.

For this clone: One end of the junction fails to match germline, which may point to a read error. Different DNA sequences within this sample yield the same CDR3. This chain connects TRBV19 to TRBJ2-6; 7 nucleotides agree with TRBD2. Per the germline V gene, CDR1 is LNHDA and CDR2 is SQIVND (reference sequence). The CDR3 contains 15 residues. The CDR3 protein is CASSIGGSGANVLTF. As DNA, the CDR3 is TGTGCCAGTAGTATCGGGGGGTCTGGGGCCAACGTTCTGACTTTC.

This chain links TRBV19 with TRBJ1-1; 10 bases are a match to TRBD1. The V and J ends lost 5 bases and 2 bases, in that order; junction bases with no gene match: 8. Germline loops: CDR1 LNHDA, CDR2 SQIVND (reference sequence). CDR3 length: 16 residues. CDR3 residues: CASSGPTGGPNTEAFF. As DNA, the CDR3 is TGTGCCAGTAGTGGGCCGACAGGGGGCCCTAACACTGAAGCTTTCTTT.

V and J are TRBV7-9 and TRBJ1-4; 10 bases agree with TRBD1. The length of the CDR3 is 16 residues. J lost 6 bases, V lost 5 bases, and 9 bases had no gene match. The germline gives CDR1 SEHNR, CDR2 FQNEAQ (reference sequence). CDR3 sequence (DNA): TGTGCCAGCAGCCCGAGACAGGGGGCCGAAGATGAAAAACTGTTTTTT. This gives the protein CASSPRQGAEDEKLFF.

The rearrangement joins TRBV3-1 (or the pseudogene TRBV3-2) to TRBJ2-1; possible D gene TRBD2, 5 bases. CDR1 and CDR2 from the germline V gene are LGHDT and YNNKEL (reference sequence). V gave up 0 bases and J gave up 10 bases, with 16 bases separating them. CDR3 length: 15 residues. CDR3 coding DNA: TGTGCCAGCAGCCAAGATTCGAGGGTTAGGAGGGAGCAGTTCTTC. Translated: CASSQDSRVRREQFF.

The gene calls are TRBV28 and TRBJ2-7; D is possibly TRBD2 (6 bases). The CDR3 extends over 13 amino acids. Germline V CDR1 and CDR2: MDHEN, SYDVKM. V was pared by 3 bases and J by 5 bases, with 11 bases between. For the CDR3, the DNA is TGTGCCAGCAGTTTTGGTTGGAGGGACGAGCAGTACTTC. Protein: CASSFGWRDEQYF. Based on the CDR3 plus reference TRBV28 and TRBJ2-7, the full variable domain is DVKVTQSSRYLVKRTGEKVFLECVQDMDHENMFWYRQDPGLGLRLIYFSYDVKMKEKGDIPEGYSVSREKKERFSLILESASTNQTSMYLCASSFGWRDEQYFGPGTRLTVT.

The V and J genes are TRBV28 and TRBJ1-1; perhaps TRBD1 as D (6 bases). The CDR3 is 13 residues long. The germline V gene encodes CDR1 MDHEN and CDR2 SYDVKM. V dropped 7 bases and J dropped 3 bases, with 12 bases sitting between them. The CDR3 region has the DNA TGTGCCAGCACTCCAGGGGCTTACACTGAAGCTTTCTTT. Its protein is CASTPGAYTEAFF.

The chain has TRBV5-6 and TRBJ1-4, with a weak D call TRBD1 (5 bases). V dropped 1 base and J dropped 8 bases, with 12 bases sitting between them. CDR3 length: 14 residues. CDR1 is SGHDT and CDR2 is YYEEEE in the germline V gene. CDR3 residues: CASSLKGMREKLFF. The CDR3 DNA follows: TGTGCCAGCAGCTTGAAGGGGATGAGGGAAAAACTGTTTTTT.

The rearrangement links TRBV4-2 to TRBJ2-1, with D unclear. The CDR3 consists of 11 residues. Germline V gene data show CDR1 as LGHNA and CDR2 as YNFKEQ. Between the trimmed V and J ends, which lost 8 bases and 7 bases, there was a span of 9 bases. CDR3 protein: CASSTSNEQFF. CDR3 nucleotides: TGTGCCAGCTCGACATCGAATGAGCAGTTCTTC.